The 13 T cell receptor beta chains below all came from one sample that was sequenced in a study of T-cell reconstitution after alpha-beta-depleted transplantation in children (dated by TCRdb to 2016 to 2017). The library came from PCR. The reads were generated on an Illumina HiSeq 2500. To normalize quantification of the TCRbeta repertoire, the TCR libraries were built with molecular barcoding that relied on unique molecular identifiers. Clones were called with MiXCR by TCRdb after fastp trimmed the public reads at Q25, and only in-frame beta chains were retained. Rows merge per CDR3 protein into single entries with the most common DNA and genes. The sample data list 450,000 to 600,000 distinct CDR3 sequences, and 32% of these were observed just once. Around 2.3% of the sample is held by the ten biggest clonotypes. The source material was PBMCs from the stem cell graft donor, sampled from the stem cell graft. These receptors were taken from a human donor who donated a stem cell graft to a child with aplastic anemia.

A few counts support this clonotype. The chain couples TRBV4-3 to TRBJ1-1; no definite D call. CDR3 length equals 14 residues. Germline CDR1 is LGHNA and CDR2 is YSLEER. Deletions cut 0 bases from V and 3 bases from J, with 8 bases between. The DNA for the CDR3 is TGCGCCAGCAGCCAAGAAGTCCGGGACACTGAAGCTTTCTTT. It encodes CASSQEVRDTEAFF.

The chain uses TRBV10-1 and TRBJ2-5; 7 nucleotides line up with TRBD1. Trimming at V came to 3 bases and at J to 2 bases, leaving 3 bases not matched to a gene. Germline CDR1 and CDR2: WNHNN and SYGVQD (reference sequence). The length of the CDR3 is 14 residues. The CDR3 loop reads CASSDGTVQETQYF. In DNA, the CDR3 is TGCGCCAGCAGTGACGGGACAGTACAAGAGACCCAGTACTTC.

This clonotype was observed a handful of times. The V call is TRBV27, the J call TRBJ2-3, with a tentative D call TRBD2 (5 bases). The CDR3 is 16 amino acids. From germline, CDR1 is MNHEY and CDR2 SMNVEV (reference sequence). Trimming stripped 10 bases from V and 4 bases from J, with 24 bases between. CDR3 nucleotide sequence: TGTGCCACCCGCCTAGCTGCCCCCAGCGCGGCAGATACGCAGTATTTT. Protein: CATRLAAPSAADTQYF.

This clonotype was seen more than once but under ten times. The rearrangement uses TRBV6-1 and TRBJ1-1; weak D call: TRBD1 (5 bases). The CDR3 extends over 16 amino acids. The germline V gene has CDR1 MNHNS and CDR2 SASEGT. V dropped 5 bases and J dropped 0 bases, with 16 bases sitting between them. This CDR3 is CASSRTPGRLNTEAFF. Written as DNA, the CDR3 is TGTGCCAGCAGTCGAACTCCGGGACGGTTGAACACTGAAGCTTTCTTT.

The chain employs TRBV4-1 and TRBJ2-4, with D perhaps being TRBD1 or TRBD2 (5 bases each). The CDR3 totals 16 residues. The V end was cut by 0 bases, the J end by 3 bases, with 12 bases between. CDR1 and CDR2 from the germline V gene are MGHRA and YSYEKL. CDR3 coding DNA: TGCGCCAGCAGCCAAGATGGGGGAATAGGCAAAAACATTCAGTACTTC. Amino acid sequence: CASSQDGGIGKNIQYF.

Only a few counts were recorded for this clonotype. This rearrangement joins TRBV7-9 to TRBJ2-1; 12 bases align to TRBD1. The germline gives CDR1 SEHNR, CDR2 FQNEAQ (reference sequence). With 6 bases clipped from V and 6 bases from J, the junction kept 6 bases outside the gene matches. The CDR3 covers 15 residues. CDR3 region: CASRPGQGASNEQFF. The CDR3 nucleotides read TGTGCCAGCAGACCGGGACAGGGGGCTTCCAATGAGCAGTTCTTC.

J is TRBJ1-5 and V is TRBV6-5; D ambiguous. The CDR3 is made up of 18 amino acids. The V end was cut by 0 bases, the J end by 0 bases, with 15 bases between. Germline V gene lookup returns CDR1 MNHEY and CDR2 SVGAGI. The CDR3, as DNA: TGTGCCAGCAGTTACTCTCGACGTACGAGATATAGCAATCAGCCCCAGCATTTT. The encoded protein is CASSYSRRTRYSNQPQHF.

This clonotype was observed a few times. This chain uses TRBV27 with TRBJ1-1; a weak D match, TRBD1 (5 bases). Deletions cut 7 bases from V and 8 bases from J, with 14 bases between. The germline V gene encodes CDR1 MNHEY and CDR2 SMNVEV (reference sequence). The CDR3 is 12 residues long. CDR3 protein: CASKIGGSEAFF. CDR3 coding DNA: TGTGCCAGCAAAATCGGGGGTTCCGAAGCTTTCTTT.

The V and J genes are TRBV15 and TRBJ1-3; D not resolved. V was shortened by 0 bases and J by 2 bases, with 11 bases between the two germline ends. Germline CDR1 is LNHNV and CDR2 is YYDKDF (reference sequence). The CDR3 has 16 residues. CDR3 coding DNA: TGTGCCACCAGCAGAGAAGCCGTACACCCTGGAAACACCATATATTTT. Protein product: CATSREAVHPGNTIYF.

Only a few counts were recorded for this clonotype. The CDR3 loop is CASRRGARGYTF. Written as DNA, the CDR3 is TGTGCCAGCAGAAGGGGGGCGCGGGGCTACACCTTC. The chain links TRBV12-3 or TRBV12-4 to TRBJ1-2, with D possibly TRBD1 on 6 matching bases. V dropped 6 bases and J dropped 8 bases, with 13 bases sitting between them. The length of the CDR3 is 12 residues.

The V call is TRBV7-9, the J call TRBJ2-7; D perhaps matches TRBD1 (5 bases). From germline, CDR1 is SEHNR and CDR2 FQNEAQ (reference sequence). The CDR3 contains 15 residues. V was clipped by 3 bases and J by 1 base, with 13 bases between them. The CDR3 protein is CASSFGPQDSYEQYF. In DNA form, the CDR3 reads TGTGCCAGCAGCTTTGGACCACAGGATTCCTACGAGCAGTACTTC.

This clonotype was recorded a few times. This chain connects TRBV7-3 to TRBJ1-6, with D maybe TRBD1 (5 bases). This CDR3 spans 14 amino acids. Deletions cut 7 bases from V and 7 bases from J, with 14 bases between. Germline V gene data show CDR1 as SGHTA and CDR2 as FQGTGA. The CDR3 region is CASTLGEINSPLHF. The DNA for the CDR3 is TGTGCCAGCACCCTGGGGGAGATAAATTCACCCCTCCACTTT.

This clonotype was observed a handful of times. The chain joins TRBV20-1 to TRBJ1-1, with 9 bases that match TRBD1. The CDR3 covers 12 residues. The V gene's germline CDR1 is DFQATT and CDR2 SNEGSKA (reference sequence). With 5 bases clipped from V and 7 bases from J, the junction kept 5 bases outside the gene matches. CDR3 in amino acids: CSAGTGSSEAFF. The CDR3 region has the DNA TGCAGTGCTGGGACAGGGTCGAGTGAAGCTTTCTTT.